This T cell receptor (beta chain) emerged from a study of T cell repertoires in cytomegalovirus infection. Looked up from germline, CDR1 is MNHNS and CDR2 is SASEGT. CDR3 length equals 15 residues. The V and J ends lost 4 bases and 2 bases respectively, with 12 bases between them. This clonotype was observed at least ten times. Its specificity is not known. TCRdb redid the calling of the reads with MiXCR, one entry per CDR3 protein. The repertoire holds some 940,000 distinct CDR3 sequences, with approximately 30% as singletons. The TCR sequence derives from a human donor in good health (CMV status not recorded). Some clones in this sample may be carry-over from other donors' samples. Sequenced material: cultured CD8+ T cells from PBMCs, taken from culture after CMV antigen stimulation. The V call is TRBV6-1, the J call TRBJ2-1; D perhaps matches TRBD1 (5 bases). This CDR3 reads CASSARALPYNEQFF. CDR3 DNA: TGTGCCAGCAGTGCCAGGGCCCTGCCCTACAATGAGCAGTTCTTC.